The 11 T cell receptor beta chains in this list originate from one sample, sequenced in a study of T cells in tuberculosis. Assay used: immunoSEQ multiplex PCR; TCRdb lists only in-frame clones, some missing. The sample shows tens of thousands of clones, roughly 95% of them seen only once. Sequenced input: PBMCs. Source of these receptors: a donor aged 10-30 years with latent tuberculosis or without tuberculosis infection.

This chain uses TRBV11-2 with TRBJ1-1; D gene unclear. CDR3 size: 14 residues. Germline V lookup: CDR1 SGHAT, CDR2 FQNNGV. Trimming took off 5 bases at V and 1 base at J, with 11 bases between the two ends. The CDR3 bases are TGTGCCAGCAGCGCACGGACTGGGAACACTGAAGCTTTCTTT. Encoded protein: CASSARTGNTEAFF.

This rearrangement joins TRBV2 to TRBJ2-1; D not resolved. The CDR3 is made up of 11 amino acids. Looked up from germline, CDR1 is SNHLY and CDR2 is FYNNEI. V lost 4 bases, J lost 9 bases, and 7 bases lay in between. In DNA form, the CDR3 reads TGTGCCAGCAGTGGCCCAGGTGAGCAGTTCTTC. Translated: CASSGPGEQFF.

The chain couples TRBV6-5 to TRBJ1-1, with 9 bases identical to TRBD1. The CDR3 has 12 amino acids. The germline V gene has CDR1 MNHEY and CDR2 SVGAGI. V trimming: 2 bases; J trimming: 14 bases; junction bases outside the gene matches: 6. The DNA for the CDR3 is TGTGCCAGCAGTTACGCGGGGACAGGGACCTTCTTT. Translated, it gives CASSYAGTGTFF.

About this clone itself: Within the sample, other DNA sequences also encode this same CDR3. This rearrangement joins TRBV5-6 to TRBJ2-7, with D possibly matching TRBD1 (6 bases). The V and J ends lost 1 base and 4 bases respectively, with 6 bases between them. The CDR3 runs 12 residues. The V gene's germline CDR1 is SGHDT and CDR2 YYEEEE. The CDR3 spells CASSLQGYEQYV. The CDR3 region has the DNA TGTGCCAGCAGCTTGCAGGGGTACGAGCAGTACGTC.

This clone appeared once. This sequence joins TRBV5-5 and TRBJ1-2; 8 bases align to TRBD1. CDR1 and CDR2 (germline): SGHKS, YYEKEE (reference sequence). This CDR3 region has 13 residues. The V gene end was trimmed by 5 bases and the J gene end by 8 bases; junction bases not matched to a gene: 8. Here the CDR3 reads CASSRPGGWGYTF. The CDR3 DNA follows: TGTGCCAGCAGTCGTCCAGGGGGCTGGGGCTACACCTTC.

The V and J genes are TRBV11-2 and TRBJ1-6, with D possibly matching TRBD1 (5 bases). Trimming stripped 4 bases from V and 14 bases from J, with 18 bases between. Germline assignment: CDR1 SGHAT and CDR2 FQNNGV. There are 14 residues in the CDR3. The CDR3 sequence is CASSYPGGFPTLHF. DNA for the CDR3: TGTGCCAGCAGCTACCCCGGGGGGTTTCCAACCCTCCACTTT.

This clone has only one observation. The genes are TRBV5-6 and TRBJ2-3; no clear D. The CDR3 has 12 residues. CDR1 SGHDT and CDR2 YYEEEE come from the germline V gene. V dropped 3 bases and J dropped 7 bases, with 9 bases sitting between them. Here the CDR3 reads CASSSYKHTQYF. The CDR3 region has the DNA TGTGCCAGCAGCTCCTATAAACATACGCAGTATTTT. Full variable domain (missing parts from reference TRBV5-6 and TRBJ2-3): DAGVTQSPTHLIKTRGQQVTLRCSPKSGHDTVSWYQQALGQGPQFIFQYYEEEERQRGNFPDRFSGHQFPNYSSELNVNALLLGDSALYLCASSSYKHTQYFGPGTRLTVL.

V and J are TRBV11-2 and TRBJ1-1, with unresolved D. V was shortened by 5 bases and J by 4 bases, with 11 bases between the two germline ends. The CDR3 covers 13 residues. CDR1 and CDR2 (germline): SGHAT, FQNNGV. CDR3 nucleotides: TGTGCCAGCAGCCAGAGCGGAGTCACTGAAGCTTTCTTT. Amino acids: CASSQSGVTEAFF.

The chain has TRBV27 and TRBJ1-1; a possible D gene is TRBD1 (6 bases). In germline, CDR1 is MNHEY, CDR2 SMNVEV (reference sequence). V lost 6 bases and J lost 8, with 10 bases in between. This CDR3 has 11 amino acids. The DNA of the CDR3 is TGTGCCAGCAGCCGTGACAGGGAAGCTTTCTTT. This gives the protein CASSRDREAFF.

The rearrangement links TRBV2 to TRBJ1-1; maybe TRBD1 (5 bases). The germline V gene encodes CDR1 SNHLY and CDR2 FYNNEI. Deletions cut 7 bases from V and 1 base from J, with 10 bases between. The CDR3 has 13 residues. This CDR3 reads CASTGGPNTEAFF. The DNA for the CDR3 is TGTGCCAGCACGGGGGGACCGAACACTGAAGCTTTCTTT.

The chain carries TRBV6-1 and TRBJ2-2, with 9 bases aligning to TRBD1. Germline CDR1 is MNHNS and CDR2 is SASEGT. CDR3 length equals 16 residues. J was trimmed by 5 bases and V by 3 bases; bases with no gene match: 7. The CDR3 region has the DNA TGTGCCAGCAGTGAGCCACAGGGGGCGTGGACCGGGGAGCTGTTTTTT. As protein: CASSEPQGAWTGELFF.